Listed below are T cell receptor beta chains from one sample, sequenced in a study of CD8+ T cells in alopecia areata. The assay was immunoSEQ multiplex PCR, and TCRdb's table has in-frame clones only and misses some. The sample contains 200,000 to 250,000 clones, under 70% of which appear only once. The sequenced sample was CD4+ T cells sorted from blood, obtained at week 4, from a patient treated with tofacitinib. These receptors all come from a human donor with alopecia areata. Both conserved end residues are part of each CDR3. The D gene is left open where the match is weak. Only some rows state a clone size, as once, few, many or a class for expanded clones.

j_call,clone_size,v_call,d_call,cdr3_aa,cdr3_nt
TRBJ2-3,.,TRBV30,.,CAWSVTTDTQYF,TGTGCCTGGAGTGTAACCACAGATACGCAGTATTTT
TRBJ2-7,.,TRBV27,TRBD1,CASSLWDRAHEQYF,TGTGCCAGCAGTTTATGGGACAGGGCCCACGAGCAGTACTTC
TRBJ2-5,.,TRBV10-3,.,CAISESAGIGETQYF,TGTGCCATCAGTGAGTCAGCAGGGATCGGGGAGACCCAGTACTTC
TRBJ1-2,.,TRBV14,TRBD1,CASSQTGQSYGYTF,TGTGCCAGCAGCCAGACGGGACAGTCCTATGGCTACACCTTC
TRBJ2-3,.,TRBV25-1,TRBD2,CASSAPREGTQYF,TGTGCCAGCAGTGCCCCCAGGGAGGGAACGCAGTATTTT
TRBJ2-2,.,TRBV18,TRBD1,CASSVTGQGTGELFF,TGTGCCAGCTCAGTAACCGGACAGGGCACCGGGGAGCTGTTTTTT
TRBJ2-5,few,TRBV29-1,.,CSVAIGGARAETQYF,TGCAGCGTCGCCATCGGGGGCGCCCGAGCCGAGACCCAGTACTTC
TRBJ1-2,.,TRBV6-5,.,CASSYSNRGGYGYTF,TGTGCCAGCAGTTACTCGAACCGGGGCGGGTATGGCTACACCTTC
TRBJ1-2,.,TRBV5-1,TRBD1,CASSSTGANYGYTF,TGCGCCAGCAGCTCGACAGGGGCTAACTATGGCTACACCTTC
TRBJ2-1,once,TRBV5-1,.,CASSFAGLSYNEQFF,TGCGCCAGCAGCTTCGCGGGGCTCTCCTACAATGAGCAGTTCTTC
TRBJ1-1,.,TRBV29-1,.,CSVVGRLAGNTEAFF,TGCAGCGTTGTAGGGAGGCTGGCGGGGAACACTGAAGCTTTCTTT
TRBJ2-5,few,TRBV30,TRBD1,CAWSVFGTGGLGETQYF,TGTGCCTGGAGTGTTTTCGGGACAGGGGGACTTGGAGAGACCCAGTACTTC
TRBJ1-5,.,TRBV7-9,.,CASSLAGAGEHQPQHF,TGTGCCAGCAGCTTAGCAGGGGCAGGGGAGCATCAGCCCCAGCATTTT
TRBJ2-5,.,TRBV9,.,CASSVDPSPETQYF,TGTGCCAGCAGCGTAGACCCATCCCCAGAGACCCAGTACTTC
TRBJ1-4,.,TRBV14,TRBD1,CASSQDRTGTAPEKLFF,TGTGCCAGCAGCCAAGATCGAACCGGGACAGCTCCTGAAAAACTGTTTTTT
TRBJ2-7,few,TRBV5-1,TRBD1,CASRPGQGTDEQYF,TGCGCCAGCAGACCGGGACAGGGGACCGACGAGCAGTACTTC
TRBJ2-5,.,TRBV29-1,.,CSVEPEETQYF,TGCAGCGTTGAGCCCGAGGAGACCCAGTACTTC
TRBJ2-7,.,TRBV7-6,.,CASSWSRDSYEQYF,TGTGCCAGCAGCTGGAGCAGGGACTCCTACGAGCAGTACTTC
TRBJ1-1,few,TRBV29-1,.,CSVDKQPNTEAFF,TGCAGCGTTGATAAACAGCCGAACACTGAAGCTTTCTTT
TRBJ2-1,.,TRBV2,TRBD1,CASSVDRSYNEQFF,TGTGCCAGCAGTGTGGACAGGTCCTACAATGAGCAGTTCTTC
TRBJ2-7,.,TRBV7-8,TRBD1,CASSLAFGQDNF,TGTGCCAGCAGCTTAGCTTTCGGACAGGATAACTTC
TRBJ2-5,once,TRBV4-1,TRBD1,CASSQEGGRGRGETQYF,TGCGCCAGCAGCCAAGAAGGCGGCAGGGGGCGCGGTGAGACCCAGTACTTC
TRBJ2-7,.,TRBV20-1,TRBD1,CSARIRDRNTF,TGCAGTGCTAGAATCCGGGACAGGAACACCTTC
TRBJ1-2,.,TRBV4-1,TRBD1,CASSQDETGVLDGYTF,TGCGCCAGCAGCCAAGATGAGACAGGGGTTTTAGATGGCTACACCTTC
TRBJ2-5,.,TRBV4-3,.,CASSQGRDSRETQYF,TGCGCCAGCAGCCAAGGCCGAGACAGCCGAGAGACCCAGTACTTC
TRBJ2-5,.,TRBV7-9,.,CASSLFGSPKETQYF,TGTGCCAGCAGCTTATTTGGGTCCCCTAAAGAGACCCAGTACTTC
TRBJ2-3,.,TRBV5-1,.,CASSPAGVGVTDTQYF,TGCGCCAGCAGCCCGGCCGGGGTAGGGGTCACAGATACGCAGTATTTT
TRBJ2-1,.,TRBV7-9,.,CASSLSGRAAEQFF,TGTGCCAGCAGCCTCTCCGGCCGGGCCGCAGAGCAGTTCTTC
TRBJ2-7,.,TRBV30,.,CAWSRTGYEQYF,TGTGCCTGGAGTCGGACCGGGTATGAGCAGTACTTC
TRBJ1-2,.,TRBV11-2,.,CASSPSTGTYGYTF,TGTGCCAGCAGCCCGTCTACAGGAACCTATGGCTACACCTTC
TRBJ2-5,.,TRBV10-3,TRBD1,CAISPTGTGGKETQYF,TGTGCCATCAGCCCCACCGGGACAGGGGGCAAAGAGACCCAGTACTTC
TRBJ2-1,.,TRBV2,.,CASHEKSSYNEQFF,TGTGCCAGCCATGAAAAGAGCTCCTACAATGAGCAGTTCTTC
TRBJ2-7,few,TRBV23-1,.,CASSQSPDASYEQYF,TGCGCCAGCAGTCAATCCCCGGACGCTTCCTACGAGCAGTACTTC
TRBJ2-5,.,TRBV6-5,TRBD2,CATSFAGGETQYF,TGTGCCACCTCCTTCGCGGGGGGCGAGACCCAGTACTTC
TRBJ1-2,.,TRBV30,TRBD1,CACTDRDYGYTF,TGTGCCTGCACGGACAGGGACTATGGCTACACCTTC
TRBJ1-6,few,TRBV14,.,CASSSNRNSPLHF,TGTGCCAGCAGCTCTAACAGGAATTCACCCCTCCACTTT
TRBJ2-7,.,TRBV27,.,CASSLSAGWPYEQYF,TGTGCCAGCAGTTTATCGGCAGGGTGGCCCTACGAGCAGTACTTC
TRBJ1-2,few,TRBV30,.,CAWRRAYGYTF,TGTGCCTGGAGAAGGGCTTATGGCTACACCTTC
TRBJ1-2,few,TRBV7-2,.,CASSLWQENYGYTF,TGTGCCAGCAGCTTATGGCAGGAGAACTATGGCTACACCTTC
TRBJ2-3,.,TRBV25-1,TRBD2,CASSRLAPSTDTQYF,TGTGCCAGCAGTCGACTAGCCCCCAGCACAGATACGCAGTATTTT
TRBJ1-3,.,TRBV2,.,CASSAGDLVGDTIYF,TGTGCCAGCAGTGCGGGGGATTTGGTTGGTGACACCATATATTTT
TRBJ1-5,.,TRBV4-2,.,CASSQGQGTGNQPQHF,TGTGCCAGCAGCCAAGGGCAGGGCACAGGCAATCAGCCCCAGCATTTT
TRBJ1-5,.,TRBV18,.,CASSPRELKPQHF,TGTGCCAGCTCACCACGGGAGTTAAAGCCACAGCATTTT
TRBJ2-2,.,TRBV7-9,.,CASRPDINTGELFF,TGTGCCAGCAGACCGGACATAAACACCGGGGAGCTGTTTTTT
TRBJ2-5,.,TRBV6-5,.,CASSYGQLGQETQYF,TGTGCCAGCAGTTACGGGCAGCTCGGGCAAGAGACCCAGTACTTC
TRBJ2-1,.,TRBV30,.,CAWNRGGPYEQFF,TGTGCCTGGAACAGAGGGGGGCCCTATGAGCAGTTCTTC
TRBJ2-7,.,TRBV5-1,TRBD1,CASSSGQGTNEQYF,TGCGCCAGCAGCTCGGGACAGGGGACCAACGAGCAGTACTTC
TRBJ1-5,few,TRBV30,.,CAWAARPQHF,TGTGCCTGGGCGGCCCGGCCCCAGCATTTT
TRBJ2-7,.,TRBV7-8,.,CASSPEYEQYF,TGTGCCAGCAGCCCGGAATACGAGCAGTACTTC
TRBJ2-3,.,TRBV4-1,TRBD2,CASSPGGAGSTDTQYF,TGCGCCAGCAGCCCGGGGGGGGCGGGGAGCACAGATACGCAGTATTTT
TRBJ2-3,.,TRBV5-1,.,CASSDTSAGDTQYF,TGCGCCAGCAGCGATACTAGTGCAGGGGATACGCAGTATTTT